This passage covers 26 T cell receptor beta chains from one sample sequenced in a study of T cell changes during pregnancy in multiple sclerosis (dated by TCRdb to between 2018 and 2021). The library relied on the immunoSEQ multiplex PCR assay. TCRdb obtained this table from immuneACCESS and retained in-frame rearrangements with V and J assigned. These tables miss some clones; where compared with another copy, unresolved V genes account for less than half of the shortfall, and the remainder is unexplained. The sample table shows around 86,000 clones, and roughly 93% are seen once. The leading ten clones occupy 1% of the sample. The material sequenced was peripheral blood, taken in the first trimester of pregnancy. The receptors come from a female donor with multiple sclerosis, enrolled in a pregnancy study.

The chain combines TRBV7-8 with TRBJ1-2, with D uncertain. V lost 0 bases, J lost 3 bases, and 5 bases lay in between. Germline V CDR1 and CDR2: SGHVS, FQNEAQ. This CDR3 spans 13 amino acids. The CDR3 here is CASSLAADYGYTF. In DNA, the CDR3 is TGTGCCAGCAGCTTAGCAGCGGACTATGGCTACACCTTC.

This rearrangement joins TRBV2 to TRBJ1-2, with TRBD1 matching over 9 bases. The germline V gene has CDR1 SNHLY and CDR2 FYNNEI. The V and J ends lost 5 bases and 3 bases, in that order; junction bases with no gene match: 10. The CDR3 runs to 16 residues. CDR3 protein: CASSPGTGFYHYGYTF. The CDR3 DNA is TGTGCCAGCAGTCCCGGGACAGGGTTCTACCACTATGGCTACACCTTC. The whole variable domain, filled in from reference TRBV2 and TRBJ1-2, reads EPEVTQTPSHQVTQMGQEVILRCVPISNHLYFYWYRQILGQKVEFLVSFYNNEISEKSEIFDDQFSVERPDGSNFTLKIRSTKLEDSAMYFCASSPGTGFYHYGYTFGSGTRLTVV.

This chain connects TRBV19 to TRBJ1-2; 9 bases match TRBD1. The CDR3 consists of 16 residues. Germline CDR1 is LNHDA and CDR2 is SQIVND (reference sequence). J lost 1 base, V lost 4 bases, and 7 bases had no gene match. This CDR3 reads CASSTPRQGGNYGYTF. The CDR3 DNA sequence: TGTGCCAGTAGTACCCCCAGACAGGGGGGTAACTATGGCTACACCTTC.

This clone was seen once. The DNA of the CDR3 is TGCGCCAGCAGCCAAGCGGATCGACTAGCGGGGGACCCCTTCCACGAGCAGTACTTC. Its protein is CASSQADRLAGDPFHEQYF. This chain uses TRBV4-1 with TRBJ2-7; 12 bases agree with TRBD2. Germline-derived CDR1 and CDR2 are MGHRA and YSYEKL. The trim removed 1 base at V and 5 bases at J, leaving 15 bases unmatched. The CDR3 has 19 residues.

The chain combines TRBV18 with TRBJ1-1; D unresolved. With 1 base removed from V and 1 base from J, the gap between germline ends came to 10 bases. Germline V gives CDR1 KGHSH, CDR2 LQKENI. CDR3 size: 15 residues. CDR3 nucleotides: TGTGCCAGCTCACCACAGAGACTTACGAACACTGAAGCTTTCTTT. As protein: CASSPQRLTNTEAFF.

In DNA, the CDR3 is TGTGCCAGCAGCTTAGCGCGGAGACAGGGGTTAAGGAATGAGCAGTTCTTC. This sequence encodes CASSLARRQGLRNEQFF. The V call is TRBV7-6, the J call TRBJ2-1; the match to TRBD1 covers 8 bases. Germline values: CDR1 SGHVS, CDR2 FNYEAQ. The CDR3 sequence is 17 residues long. V was pared by 0 bases and J by 7 bases, with 11 bases of the junction left unmatched. Full variable domain (remainder filled in from reference TRBV7-6 and TRBJ2-1): GAGVSQSPRYKVTKRGQDVALRCDPISGHVSLYWYRQALGQGPEFLTYFNYEAQQDKSGLPNDRFSAERPEGSISTLTIQRTEQRDSAMYRCASSLARRQGLRNEQFFGPGTRLTVL.

The rearrangement links TRBV29-1 to TRBJ2-5, with 10 positions matching TRBD2. TRBJ2-7 explains the end of the DNA better; the J call may be wrong. CDR1 and CDR2 from the germline V gene are SQVTM and ANQGSEA. The CDR3 runs 15 residues. The CDR3 is CSVSTSGTYSYEQYF. CDR3 nucleotide sequence: TGCAGCGTTTCAACTAGCGGGACCTACTCCTACGAGCAGTACTTC.

V and J are TRBV5-5 and TRBJ2-2; D remains unclear. Germline lookup yields CDR1 SGHKS and CDR2 YYEKEE (reference sequence). V dropped 3 bases and J dropped 13 bases, with 10 bases sitting between them. The CDR3 runs to 11 residues. CDR3 in DNA: TGTGCCAGCAGCTGGCCTCGGGTGCTGTTTTTT. Translated, it gives CASSWPRVLFF.

The chain carries TRBV19 and TRBJ2-3, with D tentatively TRBD1 (6 bases). This CDR3 spans 15 amino acids. Germline-derived CDR1 and CDR2 are LNHDA and SQIVND (reference sequence). Trimming took 4 bases from V and 0 from J, leaving 11 bases between them. The CDR3 DNA sequence: TGTGCCAGTAGTAGGGACACGTCTAGCACAGATACGCAGTATTTT. It is translated as CASSRDTSSTDTQYF.

The chain joins TRBV12-5 to TRBJ2-1, with 10 nucleotides matching TRBD1. V shed 1 base, J shed 7 bases, and the junction held 4 bases outside the gene matches. CDR3 length: 15 residues. CDR1 and CDR2 from the germline V gene are LGHNT and FRNRAP. CDR3 loop: CASGLGTGGRNEQFF. In DNA, the CDR3 is TGTGCTAGTGGTTTGGGGACAGGGGGGAGGAATGAGCAGTTCTTC.

The rearrangement uses TRBV9 and TRBJ2-7; 7 bases line up with TRBD2. Per germline, CDR1 SGDLS and CDR2 YYNGEE. V lost 0 bases and J lost 6; bases outside the gene matches: 3. The CDR3 has 13 amino acids. CDR3 DNA sequence: TGTGCCAGCAGCGTAGGCGGGAGCGGCGAGCAGTACTTC. It yields the protein CASSVGGSGEQYF.

This chain joins TRBV5-4 and TRBJ1-3, with 8 bases identical to TRBD1. The CDR3 contains 14 residues. The trim removed 4 bases at V and 7 bases at J, leaving 7 bases unmatched. Germline V gives CDR1 SGHNT, CDR2 YYREEE (reference sequence). DNA of the CDR3: TGTGCCAGCAGCCCCGGACAGGGTAGGAACACCATATATTTT. It codes for CASSPGQGRNTIYF.

The rearrangement links TRBV27 to TRBJ1-5; perhaps TRBD1 as D (6 bases). Trimming removed 4 bases at V and 0 bases at J, with 16 bases between. Germline lookup yields CDR1 MNHEY and CDR2 SMNVEV (reference sequence). The CDR3 sequence is 17 residues long. For the CDR3, the DNA is TGTGCCAGCAGTTCAAGGACAGATTCATATAGCAATCAGCCCCAGCATTTT. Translated, it gives CASSSRTDSYSNQPQHF.

CDR3 residues: CSVHPPRGYNEQFF. The CDR3, as DNA: TGCAGCGTCCATCCACCCCGGGGGTACAATGAGCAGTTCTTC. V usage is TRBV29-1 and J usage is TRBJ2-1, with D maybe TRBD2 (6 bases). The CDR3 sequence is 14 residues long. CDR1 and CDR2 from the germline V gene are SQVTM and ANQGSEA. Trimming left V 6 bases short and J 4 bases short, with 16 bases between.

This clone was counted a single time. Other DNA sequences from this sample encode an identical CDR3 as well. This chain uses TRBV19 with TRBJ1-1; D gene unclear. Trimming took off 8 bases at V and 0 bases at J, with 10 bases between the two ends. CDR1 is LNHDA and CDR2 is SQIVND in the germline V gene (reference sequence). CDR3 size: 13 residues. The CDR3 nucleotides read TGTGCCAGTTCGAACAGTTTGAACACTGAAGCTTTCTTT. Protein product: CASSNSLNTEAFF.

V usage is TRBV7-3 and J usage is TRBJ1-2; no firm D call. The CDR3 runs 15 residues. Germline V gene sequence: CDR1 SGHTA, CDR2 FQGTGA. V was clipped by 5 bases and J by 3 bases, with 16 bases between them. The CDR3 protein is CASSPSPGNHYGYTF. For the CDR3, the DNA is TGTGCCAGCAGCCCCTCTCCCGGGAACCACTATGGCTACACCTTC. The full variable domain, completed using reference TRBV7-3 and TRBJ1-2, is GAGVSQTPSNKVTEKGKYVELRCDPISGHTALYWYRQSLGQGPEFLIYFQGTGAADDSGLPNDRFFAVRPEGSVSTLKIQRTERGDSAVYLCASSPSPGNHYGYTFGSGTRLTVV.

The J gene is TRBJ2-3, the V gene TRBV19; the D is unclear. This CDR3 has 13 amino acids. The germline CDR1 and CDR2 sequences are LNHDA and SQIVND (reference sequence). Between the trimmed V and J ends, which lost 7 bases and 0 bases, there was a span of 8 bases. The CDR3 is CASTAASTDTQYF. The CDR3 nucleotides are TGTGCCAGTACTGCCGCGAGCACAGATACGCAGTATTTT.

V and J are TRBV7-3 and TRBJ2-1; 7 nucleotides line up with TRBD1. Looked up from germline, CDR1 is SGHTA and CDR2 is FQGTGA. The CDR3 has 15 residues. The J segment lost 10 bases and the V segment lost 2 bases, leaving 11 bases of the junction unmatched. CDR3 sequence (DNA): TGTGCCAGCAGCTTAGCAGGGGGTCGGGTGGTAGAGCAGTTCTTC. It is translated as CASSLAGGRVVEQFF.

The CDR3 sequence is CASSLNGATEAFF. The CDR3 coding sequence is TGTGCCAGCAGTTTAAATGGAGCAACTGAAGCTTTCTTT. The J gene is TRBJ1-1, the V gene TRBV27; D gene unclear. CDR1 is MNHEY, CDR2 SMNVEV, per germline (reference sequence). CDR3 length: 13 amino acids. V shed 2 bases and J shed 5 bases, with 9 bases lying between them.

V is TRBV2 and J is TRBJ2-1; TRBD2 matches at 8 bases. CDR3 size: 13 residues. V dropped 4 bases and J dropped 12; count of bases not matched to a gene: 8. CDR1 SNHLY and CDR2 FYNNEI come from the germline V gene. The CDR3, as DNA: TGTGCCAGCAGTGCGGTGGCGGGAGGTTGGCAGTTCTTC. This translates into CASSAVAGGWQFF.

The rearrangement uses TRBV5-1 and TRBJ1-2; TRBD1 agrees at 7 bases. The CDR3 covers 15 residues. Germline V gene data show CDR1 as SGHRS and CDR2 as YFSETQ. The V gene end was trimmed by 0 bases and the J gene end by 3 bases; junction bases not matched to a gene: 5. The CDR3 protein is CASSLASQGDYGYTF. CDR3 nucleotide sequence: TGCGCCAGCAGCTTGGCATCCCAGGGGGACTATGGCTACACCTTC.

This clone came up once. The chain recombines TRBV27 with TRBJ2-7, with a weak D call TRBD2 (5 bases). The V and J ends lost 6 bases and 7 bases respectively, with 13 bases between them. Per the germline V gene, CDR1 is MNHEY and CDR2 is SMNVEV (reference sequence). The CDR3 runs 12 residues. In DNA form, the CDR3 reads TGTGCCAGCAGCCGAGGACTTGGGGAGCAGTACTTC. Encoded protein: CASSRGLGEQYF.

This chain uses TRBV7-9 with TRBJ2-1; TRBD2 aligns across 7 bases. The CDR3 extends over 15 amino acids. The V gene's germline CDR1 is SEHNR and CDR2 FQNEAQ (reference sequence). V lost 6 bases to trimming and J lost 0 bases; unmatched junction nucleotides: 5. CDR3 sequence (DNA): TGTGCCAGCAGGTTGGGGGGGAGCTCCTACAATGAGCAGTTCTTC. The encoded protein is CASRLGGSSYNEQFF.

The gene calls are TRBV7-3 and TRBJ2-2, with 11 bases that match TRBD1. Germline V gene lookup returns CDR1 SGHTA and CDR2 FQGTGA. With V trimmed by 5 bases and J by 5 bases, 7 bases remained unmatched. CDR3 length: 16 amino acids. This chain's CDR3 is CASSPPGQGGTGELFF. The CDR3 DNA follows: TGTGCCAGCAGCCCGCCGGGACAGGGGGGGACCGGGGAGCTGTTTTTT.

The chain couples TRBV6-4 to TRBJ2-3; perhaps TRBD2 as D (7 bases). The CDR3 contains 18 residues. The V end lost 0 bases, the J end lost 1 base, and 17 bases lay between the germline ends. Germline CDR1 MRHNA, CDR2 SNTAGT. DNA for the CDR3: TGTGCCAGCAGTGACTCGAGGGGCCCGGGGGGCGGCACAGATACGCAGTATTTT. This gives the protein CASSDSRGPGGGTDTQYF.

This clone appeared once. The CDR3 DNA follows: TGTGCCGGCTCCGGGGATACCGGGGAGCTGTTTTTT. Protein product: CAGSGDTGELFF. The chain is built from TRBV7-2 and TRBJ2-2, with D perhaps matching TRBD2 (5 bases). The CDR3 runs to 12 residues. Per the germline V gene, CDR1 is SGHTA and CDR2 is FQGNSA. Trimming pared 11 bases from V and 5 bases from J, leaving 12 bases between.